The following is a T cell receptor (beta chain) sequence with its context. Its matching antigen is unknown. The source of the sample is a study of CD8+ T cells in alopecia areata. At the level of the study: Treated patients were given oral tofacitinib, which was dosed at 5 to 10 mg twice daily.

The CDR3 contains 16 residues. Unmatched junction bases numbered 11, after V lost 4 bases and J lost 4 bases. From germline, CDR1 is SGHRS and CDR2 YFSETQ. TCR sequencing used cDNA made by reverse transcription of extracted RNA. Here immunoSEQ multiplex PCR was the method, and the copy in TCRdb shows in-frame clones only, minus some. There are 150,000 or so clones in the sample; less than 80% occur only once, and about an eighth lies in the top ten. Samples from alopecia areata patients were lesional scalp punch biopsies and peripheral blood. General observations from the study: Clarity of TCR sharing across patients fell short of that in mice, possibly HLA-related.

This clonotype was obtained from a human donor with alopecia areata. This sequence joins TRBV5-1 and TRBJ1-2; 9 nucleotides agree with TRBD1. The source was CD8+ T cells sorted from blood, collected at week 0. This CDR3 reads CASSLPGQGGGYGYTF. The CDR3 DNA is TGCGCCAGCAGCCTGCCGGGACAGGGAGGAGGCTATGGCTACACCTTC.